This T cell receptor beta chain was obtained from a study of T cell changes during pregnancy in multiple sclerosis. The repertoire was sequenced with immunoSEQ multiplex PCR; TCRdb's copy has only in-frame clones and lacks some. The repertoire holds about 36,000 clones, with about nine tenths as singletons. This clonotype was sampled from a female donor in good health, enrolled as a control in a pregnancy study. The sample in question was CD4+ T cells from peripheral blood mononuclear cells, obtained in the second trimester of pregnancy.

CDR3 amino acids: CASSMSSLAGGYNEQFF. The CDR3 DNA sequence: TGTGCCAGTAGTATGTCCTCGCTAGCGGGGGGCTACAATGAGCAGTTCTTC. V is TRBV19 and J is TRBJ2-1; 11 bases map to TRBD2. The CDR3 runs 17 residues. Germline CDR1 is LNHDA and CDR2 is SQIVND (reference sequence). V dropped 3 bases and J dropped 3; count of bases not matched to a gene: 7.